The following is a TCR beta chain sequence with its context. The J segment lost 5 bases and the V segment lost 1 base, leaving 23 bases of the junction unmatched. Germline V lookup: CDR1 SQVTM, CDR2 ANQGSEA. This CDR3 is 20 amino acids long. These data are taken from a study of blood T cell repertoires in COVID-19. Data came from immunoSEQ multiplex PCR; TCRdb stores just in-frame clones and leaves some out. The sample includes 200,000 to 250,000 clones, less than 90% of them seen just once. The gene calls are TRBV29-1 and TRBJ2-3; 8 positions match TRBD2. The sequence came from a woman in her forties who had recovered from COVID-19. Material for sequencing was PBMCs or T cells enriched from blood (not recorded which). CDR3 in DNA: TGCAGCGTTGAAGCTCCCCACCAGGTCGGGGTAGCGGGGAGGGGAGATACGCAGTATTTT. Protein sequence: CSVEAPHQVGVAGRGDTQYF.